This entry lists 11 T cell receptor beta chains sequenced from one sample in a study of blood T cell repertoires in COVID-19 (dated by TCRdb to 2019 to 2021). Libraries came from the immunoSEQ multiplex PCR assay. What TCRdb holds here is the immuneACCESS table cut down to in-frame rearrangements. Part of the clones is not present; checked against another copy, under half of the missing clones reflect an unresolved V gene, and the others are unexplained. The sample table records 100,000 to 150,000 clones; approximately 91% of these occur just once. About 1% of the sample is in the top ten clones. Material: peripheral blood. These receptors were collected from a woman at least 80 years old with acute or convalescent COVID-19.

This chain links TRBV19 with TRBJ2-7; D perhaps matches TRBD1 (5 bases). V was clipped by 5 bases and J by 2 bases, with 10 bases between them. Germline CDR1 and CDR2: LNHDA and SQIVND (reference sequence). The CDR3 is made up of 13 amino acids. The chain's CDR3 is CASSQGRPYEQYF. In DNA, the CDR3 is TGTGCCAGTAGTCAGGGCAGACCCTACGAGCAGTACTTC.

This clone was seen a single time. The chain recombines TRBV19 with TRBJ1-5, with D uncertain. CDR1 is LNHDA and CDR2 is SQIVND in the germline V gene (reference sequence). Trimming shortened V by 8 bases and J by 0 bases, and 14 bases separated the two germline ends. The CDR3 loop spans 15 amino acids. The CDR3 sequence is CASWVTAYSNQPQHF. CDR3 nucleotides: TGTGCCAGTTGGGTAACAGCCTATAGCAATCAGCCCCAGCATTTT.

V and J are TRBV25-1 and TRBJ1-3; 7 positions match TRBD1. V trimming: 6 bases; J trimming: 4 bases; junction bases outside the gene matches: 6. The germline CDR1 and CDR2 sequences are MGHDK and SYGVNS. This CDR3 spans 14 amino acids. CDR3 coding DNA: TGTGCCAGCAGACAGACAGGGAGAGGAAACACCATATATTTT. Its protein product is CASRQTGRGNTIYF.

V and J are TRBV6-5 and TRBJ2-7, with a weak D call TRBD1 (5 bases). Trimming took 1 base from V and 6 from J, leaving 16 bases between them. The CDR3 covers 15 residues. Germline CDR1 and CDR2: MNHEY and SVGAGI. CDR3 protein: CASSYLSAQGPEQYF. Here the CDR3 DNA reads TGTGCCAGCAGTTACTTATCGGCTCAGGGCCCCGAGCAGTACTTC.

The chain joins TRBV7-3 to TRBJ2-1, with 7 bases identical to TRBD2. CDR1 SGHTA and CDR2 FQGTGA come from the germline V gene. Trimming at V came to 3 bases and at J to 0 bases, leaving 2 bases not matched to a gene. The CDR3 has 15 residues. In DNA form, the CDR3 reads TGTGCCAGCAGCTTTAGCGGGTACTCCTACAATGAGCAGTTCTTC. It yields the protein CASSFSGYSYNEQFF.

The chain uses TRBV27 and TRBJ2-2; unclear D gene. Germline V gene lookup returns CDR1 MNHEY and CDR2 SMNVEV (reference sequence). The CDR3 is made up of 14 amino acids. V shed 0 bases and J shed 3 bases, with 5 bases lying between them. DNA for the CDR3: TGTGCCAGCAGTTTATCGTCAGACACCGGGGAGCTGTTTTTT. It yields the protein CASSLSSDTGELFF.

A remark on this clone: The junction and the germline gene differ at one end; a read error may be behind it. The chain has TRBV15 and TRBJ2-3; 10 bases line up with TRBD2. The CDR3 consists of 14 residues. Germline-derived CDR1 and CDR2 are LNHNV and YYDKDF (reference sequence). In DNA, the CDR3 is TGTGCCACCAGCAGAGAGCGACTAGCGGGCCCCACGAATTTT. Protein product: CATSRERLAGPTNF.

The chain carries TRBV9 and TRBJ2-2, with 8 positions matching TRBD2. Trimming cost V 0 bases and J 8 bases; bases outside gene matches: 9. The CDR3 length is 16 residues. Germline V CDR1 and CDR2: SGDLS, YYNGEE. Here the CDR3 DNA reads TGTGCCAGCAGCGTAGAGCCTAGCGGGCGGGATGGGGAGCTGTTTTTT. It specifies CASSVEPSGRDGELFF.

The chain recombines TRBV7-9 with TRBJ1-1; TRBD1 matches at 8 bases. Looked up from germline, CDR1 is SEHNR and CDR2 is FQNEAQ (reference sequence). V was pared by 2 bases and J by 5 bases, with 10 bases of the junction left unmatched. The CDR3 runs 16 residues. For the CDR3, the DNA is TGTGCCAGCAGCTTATGGGGGACAGGAAAGGGTACTGAAGCTTTCTTT. Translation gives CASSLWGTGKGTEAFF.

The chain recombines TRBV2 with TRBJ1-2; 8 bases are shared with TRBD1. The CDR3 spans 14 residues. The junction had 9 bases not matched to a gene; V was cut back by 6 bases and J by 6 bases. The V gene's germline CDR1 is SNHLY and CDR2 FYNNEI. The CDR3 spells CASSELDRVHGYTF. The CDR3 DNA follows: TGTGCCAGCAGCGAGCTGGACAGGGTGCATGGCTACACCTTC. Filled out from reference TRBV2 and TRBJ1-2, the complete variable domain reads EPEVTQTPSHQVTQMGQEVILRCVPISNHLYFYWYRQILGQKVEFLVSFYNNEISEKSEIFDDQFSVERPDGSNFTLKIRSTKLEDSAMYFCASSELDRVHGYTFGSGTRLTVV.

The V call is TRBV28, the J call TRBJ1-5; tentatively, D is TRBD1 (6 bases). Trimming stripped 5 bases from V and 0 bases from J, with 14 bases between. Germline values: CDR1 MDHEN, CDR2 SYDVKM. The CDR3 contains 16 residues. CDR3 loop: CASSLLGGDSNQPQHF. Written as DNA, the CDR3 is TGTGCCAGCAGTCTGCTAGGGGGGGATAGCAATCAGCCCCAGCATTTT. Based on the CDR3 plus reference TRBV28 and TRBJ1-5, the full variable domain is DVKVTQSSRYLVKRTGEKVFLECVQDMDHENMFWYRQDPGLGLRLIYFSYDVKMKEKGDIPEGYSVSREKKERFSLILESASTNQTSMYLCASSLLGGDSNQPQHFGDGTRLSIL.